Listed below are T cell receptor beta chains from one sample, sequenced in a study of blood T cell repertoires in COVID-19. Clones were sequenced by immunoSEQ multiplex PCR, and TCRdb holds only the in-frame ones, with some missing. The sample gives roughly 57,000 clones, about 80% of which show up once; approximately 20% is in the top ten. The sequenced sample was peripheral blood. Every receptor here comes from a man aged 25-45 years with COVID-19, enrolled during active disease. The CDR3 runs from the conserved cysteine through the conserved F or W. Not every row has a clone size; where given, it reads once, few, many or a size class.

V gene: TRBV29-1
J gene: TRBJ2-7
clone size: -
CDR3 protein: CSVSREGAEQYF

V gene: TRBV11-3
J gene: TRBJ2-5
clone size: -
CDR3 protein: CASSFGGTQGETQYF

V gene: TRBV5-4
J gene: TRBJ2-7
clone size: -
CDR3 protein: CASSLDSTYEQYF

V gene: TRBV6-6
J gene: TRBJ1-2
clone size: few
CDR3 protein: CASRLIDTPLLGYTF

V gene: TRBV29-1
J gene: TRBJ1-5
clone size: -
CDR3 protein: CSVEPPSGGNSNQPQHF

V gene: TRBV10-1
J gene: TRBJ2-2
clone size: once
CDR3 protein: CASSESGIAGSHGELFF

V gene: TRBV13
J gene: TRBJ1-1
clone size: -
CDR3 protein: CASSEARWEFNTEAFF

V gene: TRBV2
J gene: TRBJ2-6
clone size: -
CDR3 protein: CASSASGANVLTF

V gene: TRBV28
J gene: TRBJ2-7
clone size: -
CDR3 protein: CASSLISSYLDEQYF

V gene: TRBV18
J gene: TRBJ2-5
clone size: -
CDR3 protein: CASSPPGLAGEAQYF

V gene: TRBV18
J gene: TRBJ1-2
clone size: -
CDR3 protein: CASSSGAHGYTF

V gene: TRBV2
J gene: TRBJ1-1
clone size: -
CDR3 protein: CASTLQVVTEAFF

V gene: TRBV7-6
J gene: TRBJ2-4
clone size: -
CDR3 protein: CASSLMASGGYLAKNIQYF

V gene: TRBV29-1
J gene: TRBJ2-7
clone size: -
CDR3 protein: CSVAGLAGGREQYF

V gene: TRBV6-5
J gene: TRBJ1-2
clone size: -
CDR3 protein: CASSLRGAYGYTF

V gene: TRBV10-3
J gene: TRBJ1-5
clone size: -
CDR3 protein: CAISVDRGNQPQHF

V gene: TRBV15
J gene: TRBJ2-7
clone size: -
CDR3 protein: CATSRDRGGSYEQYF

V gene: TRBV10-3
J gene: TRBJ1-5
clone size: -
CDR3 protein: CAISESSPGEQNQPQHF

V gene: TRBV19
J gene: TRBJ2-6
clone size: -
CDR3 protein: CASRGGQAGANVLTF

V gene: TRBV4-3
J gene: TRBJ1-2
clone size: once
CDR3 protein: CASSQDLGEGGEGYTF

V gene: TRBV7-6
J gene: TRBJ1-1
clone size: -
CDR3 protein: CASSSPVGGDTEAFF

V gene: TRBV27
J gene: TRBJ1-6
clone size: -
CDR3 protein: CASSFQGARHYSPLHF

V gene: TRBV19
J gene: TRBJ1-6
clone size: -
CDR3 protein: CASSTDRRSYNSPLHF

V gene: TRBV4-2
J gene: TRBJ2-7
clone size: -
CDR3 protein: CASSPLSTSPYEQYF

V gene: TRBV5-4
J gene: TRBJ2-1
clone size: once
CDR3 protein: CASSLGGGSSYNEQFF

V gene: TRBV21-1
J gene: TRBJ2-3
clone size: -
CDR3 protein: CASSKDITDTQYF

V gene: TRBV28
J gene: TRBJ2-5
clone size: once
CDR3 protein: CASSPPGMGTGGLETQYF

V gene: TRBV24-1
J gene: TRBJ2-3
clone size: few
CDR3 protein: CATSQPTGGITDTQYF

V gene: TRBV27
J gene: TRBJ1-2
clone size: once
CDR3 protein: CASSWGRGDGYTF

V gene: TRBV15
J gene: TRBJ1-2
clone size: -
CDR3 protein: CATSGTGDYGYTF

V gene: TRBV27
J gene: TRBJ1-2
clone size: -
CDR3 protein: CASRDRARGYTF

V gene: TRBV30
J gene: TRBJ2-2
clone size: -
CDR3 protein: CAWRRFFTGELFF